This T cell receptor (beta chain) is from a study of identical twins. TCRdb reprocessed the 5' RACE reads via MiXCR and lists one record per CDR3 protein. The table includes roughly 750,000 distinct CDR3 sequences, about 20% detected once. CDR1 is SEHNR, CDR2 FQNEAQ, per germline (reference sequence). V was clipped by 5 bases and J by 5 bases, with 19 bases between them. The CDR3 runs to 15 residues. These data were likewise used in another study, on T cells expressing NK-cell markers.

The origin of this receptor is a woman aged 18-29 years in good health. The chain joins TRBV7-9 to TRBJ2-7; D is possibly TRBD1 (6 bases). Source material: PBMCs. Here the CDR3 reads CASSPTASQGNEQYF. CDR3 bases: TGTGCCAGCAGCCCCACGGCCTCACAGGGTAACGAGCAGTACTTC.